The 8 T cell receptor beta chains below were found in one sample sequenced in a study of fetal regulatory T cell absence and autoimmunity. Produced via immunoSEQ multiplex PCR; TCRdb's table is partial and in-frame only. The repertoire consists of about 95,000 clones, with around 72% occurring once and the leading ten covering roughly 2%. The material sequenced was pancreas tissue. Receptors originate from a male donor with IPEX syndrome.

The chain employs TRBV7-9 and TRBJ1-1; 7 positions agree with TRBD1. The CDR3 sequence is 13 residues long. J gave up 3 bases and V 6 bases, and 4 bases lay outside the gene matches. Germline V gene sequence: CDR1 SEHNR, CDR2 FQNEAQ (reference sequence). The CDR3 DNA reads TGTGCCAGCAGGTTCACAGGGGACACTGAAGCTTTCTTT. Amino acids: CASRFTGDTEAFF. Using reference TRBV7-9 and TRBJ1-1 for the parts outside the CDR3, the full variable domain is DTGVSQNPRHKITKRGQNVTFRCDPISEHNRLYWYRQTLGQGPEFLTYFQNEAQLEKSRLLSDRFSAERPKGSFSTLEIQRTEQGDSAMYLCASRFTGDTEAFFGQGTRLTVV.

The table lists this clone with a few counts. V gene TRBV2 combines with J gene TRBJ1-2; D uncertain. V shed 6 bases and J shed 4 bases, with 21 bases lying between them. From germline, CDR1 is SNHLY and CDR2 FYNNEI. The CDR3 totals 16 residues. The CDR3 DNA reads TGTGCCAGCAGCTCGAGCAGCGGGGTTTATGTCTATGGCTACACCTTC. Its protein product is CASSSSSGVYVYGYTF.

The chain carries TRBV5-1 and TRBJ1-4; TRBD1 aligns across 8 bases. The CDR3 loop spans 15 amino acids. V gave up 0 bases and J gave up 4 bases; unmatched junction bases: 2. The V gene's germline CDR1 is SGHRS and CDR2 YFSETQ. The CDR3 bases are TGCGCCAGCAGCTTGGGGACAGGGAGTAATGAAAAACTGTTTTTT. Translation gives CASSLGTGSNEKLFF.

This rearrangement joins TRBV30 to TRBJ2-7; perhaps TRBD2 as D (6 bases). V was shortened by 1 base and J by 6 bases, with 16 bases between the two germline ends. The germline gives CDR1 GTSNPN, CDR2 SVGIG (reference sequence). The CDR3 has 14 residues. Here the CDR3 reads CAWSDYLGGGEQYF. The CDR3 bases are TGTGCCTGGAGTGACTACCTCGGGGGTGGCGAGCAGTACTTC.

CDR3 region: CASSTQRGGPDTQYF. The CDR3 coding sequence is TGTGCCAGCAGTACCCAGCGGGGGGGCCCCGATACGCAGTATTTT. The chain recombines TRBV6-1 with TRBJ2-3; TRBD2 matches 10 bases. The CDR3 totals 15 residues. Germline CDR1 and CDR2: MNHNS and SASEGT. The V and J ends lost 5 bases and 6 bases, in that order; junction bases with no gene match: 8.

CDR3 nucleotide sequence: TGTGCCATCAGGCCGGGACCCCAGAACACTGAAGCTTTCTTT. This translates into CAIRPGPQNTEAFF. This chain links TRBV10-3 with TRBJ1-1; TRBD1 is a possible D gene (5 bases). This CDR3 comprises 14 residues. V was clipped by 6 bases and J by 1 base, with 12 bases between them. Germline CDR1 ENHRY, CDR2 SYGVKD.

The chain is built from TRBV6-5 and TRBJ1-2, with 10 bases that match TRBD1. The CDR3 has 13 amino acids. V shed 6 bases, J shed 8 bases, and the junction held 6 bases outside the gene matches. CDR1 and CDR2 (germline): MNHEY, SVGAGI. Here the CDR3 reads CASSRTGGSGYTF. The CDR3 DNA sequence: TGTGCCAGCAGCCGGACAGGGGGGAGCGGCTACACCTTC.

This sequence joins TRBV6-1 and TRBJ2-7; 12 bases are shared with TRBD1. This CDR3 region has 15 residues. Germline V gene data show CDR1 as MNHNS and CDR2 as SASEGT. V shed 2 bases and J 8 bases; nucleotides not matched to a gene: 7. The CDR3 loop is CASSELSGTGGQQYF. The CDR3 DNA is TGTGCCAGCAGTGAACTATCCGGGACAGGGGGCCAGCAGTACTTC.